These 4 T cell receptor beta chains originate from one sample sequenced in a study of T-cell reconstitution after alpha-beta-depleted transplantation in children. The authors prepared the TCRbeta library with unique molecular identifiers. Using its own MiXCR run on the PCR reads, TCRdb lists one record per CDR3 protein. The profile shows about 58,000 distinct CDR3 sequences, 44% of them singletons. This specimen consisted of PBMCs, mostly from graft donor cells, obtained 360 days after TCRalphabeta/CD19-depleted stem cell transplant. The receptors here all came from a male patient younger than 18 who had a stem cell transplant for acute lymphoblastic leukemia, so the T cells may come from the graft donor.

CDR3 sequence: CASSLETGPGSYNEQFF. CDR3 nucleotides: TGTGCCAGCAGCTTAGAAACAGGGCCGGGCTCCTACAATGAGCAGTTCTTC. The gene calls are TRBV7-9 and TRBJ2-1; possibly TRBD1 for D (6 bases). Germline V gives CDR1 SEHNR, CDR2 FQNEAQ (reference sequence). CDR3 length: 17 amino acids. V gave up 1 base and J gave up 0 bases, with 13 bases separating them.

This clonotype was observed a handful of times. The chain carries TRBV12-3 or TRBV12-4 and TRBJ1-1; D is unclear. This CDR3 is built from 14 residues. The V and J ends lost 5 bases and 1 base respectively, with 11 bases between them. The CDR3 is CASSLAGQNTEAFF. For the CDR3, the DNA is TGTGCCAGCAGTCTTGCGGGCCAGAACACTGAAGCTTTCTTT.

The table lists this clonotype with a count of one. The chain uses TRBV5-1 and TRBJ2-1; 7 bases fit TRBD1. V trimming: 0 bases; J trimming: 1 base; junction bases outside the gene matches: 1. The CDR3 extends over 15 amino acids. Germline CDR1 SGHRS, CDR2 YFSETQ. CDR3 loop: CASSLEQGSYNEQFF. The CDR3 DNA reads TGCGCCAGCAGCTTGGAACAGGGGTCCTACAATGAGCAGTTCTTC.

This clonotype has just a few counts. The V call is TRBV27, the J call TRBJ2-7; D uncertain. The CDR3 loop spans 10 amino acids. Germline V gene data show CDR1 as MNHEY and CDR2 as SMNVEV (reference sequence). The V gene lost 5 bases and the J gene lost 6 bases, with 5 bases spanning the gap. In nucleotides, the CDR3 is TGTGCCAGCAGTCGGACCGAGCAGTACTTC. Its protein product is CASSRTEQYF.